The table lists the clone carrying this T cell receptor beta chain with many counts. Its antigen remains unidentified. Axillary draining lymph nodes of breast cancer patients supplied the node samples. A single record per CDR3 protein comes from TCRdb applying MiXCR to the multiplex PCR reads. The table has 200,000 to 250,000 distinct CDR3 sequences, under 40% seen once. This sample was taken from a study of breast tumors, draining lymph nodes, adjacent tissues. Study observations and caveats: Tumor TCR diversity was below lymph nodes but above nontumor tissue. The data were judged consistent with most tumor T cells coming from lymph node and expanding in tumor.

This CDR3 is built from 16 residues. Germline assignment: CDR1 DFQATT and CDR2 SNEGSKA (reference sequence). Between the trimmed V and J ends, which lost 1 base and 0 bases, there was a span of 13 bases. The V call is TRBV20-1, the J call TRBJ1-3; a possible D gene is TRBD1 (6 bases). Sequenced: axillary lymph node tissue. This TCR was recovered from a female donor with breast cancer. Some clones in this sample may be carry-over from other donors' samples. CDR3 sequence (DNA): TGCAGTGCTAGAGCAACAGGGATGAGCTCTGGAAACACCATATATTTT. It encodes CSARATGMSSGNTIYF.